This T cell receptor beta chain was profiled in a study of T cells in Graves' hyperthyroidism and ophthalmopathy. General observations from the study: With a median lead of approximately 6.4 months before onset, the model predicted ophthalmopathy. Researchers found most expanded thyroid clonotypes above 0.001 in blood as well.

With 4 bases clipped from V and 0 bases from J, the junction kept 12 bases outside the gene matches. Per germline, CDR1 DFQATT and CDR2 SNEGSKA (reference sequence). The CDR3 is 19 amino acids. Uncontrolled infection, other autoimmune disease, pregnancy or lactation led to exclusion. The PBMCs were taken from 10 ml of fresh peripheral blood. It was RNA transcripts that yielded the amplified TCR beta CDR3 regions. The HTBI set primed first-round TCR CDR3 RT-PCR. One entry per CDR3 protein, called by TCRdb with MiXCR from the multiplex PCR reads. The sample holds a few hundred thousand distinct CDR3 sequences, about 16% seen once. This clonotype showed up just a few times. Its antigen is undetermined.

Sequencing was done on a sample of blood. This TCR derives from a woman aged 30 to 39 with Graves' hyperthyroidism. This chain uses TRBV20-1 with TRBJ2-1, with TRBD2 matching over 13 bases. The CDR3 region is CSAIRGLAGRKSSYNEQFF. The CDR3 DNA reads TGCAGTGCTATCCGGGGACTAGCGGGACGTAAAAGCTCCTACAATGAGCAGTTCTTC.